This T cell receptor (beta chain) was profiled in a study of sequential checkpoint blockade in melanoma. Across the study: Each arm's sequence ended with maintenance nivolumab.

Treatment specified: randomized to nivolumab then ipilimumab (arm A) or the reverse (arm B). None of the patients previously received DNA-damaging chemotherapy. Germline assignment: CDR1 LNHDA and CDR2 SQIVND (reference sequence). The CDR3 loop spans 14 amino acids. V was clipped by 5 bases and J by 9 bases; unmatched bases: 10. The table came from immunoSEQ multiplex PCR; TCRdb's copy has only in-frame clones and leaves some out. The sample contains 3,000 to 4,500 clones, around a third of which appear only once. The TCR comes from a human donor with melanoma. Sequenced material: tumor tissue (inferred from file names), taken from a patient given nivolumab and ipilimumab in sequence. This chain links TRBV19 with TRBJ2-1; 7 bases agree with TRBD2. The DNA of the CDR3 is TGTGCCAGTAGTGGGTTTGGACTAGTCGGTGAGCAGTTCTTC. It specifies CASSGFGLVGEQFF.